These 2 T cell receptor beta chains came from one sample sequenced in a study of radiation and T cells in renal cell carcinoma. Sequenced by immunoSEQ multiplex PCR; TCRdb stores in-frame clones only, minus some. Of 150,000 or so clones in the sample, about 85% were seen once. As for time point: baseline pretreatment blood. Treatment given: 15 Gy SBRT to primary tumor, nephrectomy 4 weeks later. Material: blood, obtained from a patient whose treatment included radiotherapy and nephrectomy. The receptors derive from a woman between 65 and 79 years old with renal cell carcinoma.

This clone occurred a few times. The chain is built from TRBV30 and TRBJ1-5, with TRBD1 as a possible D gene (6 bases). Deletions cut 1 base from V and 7 bases from J, with 17 bases between. The CDR3 runs 15 residues. From germline, CDR1 is GTSNPN and CDR2 SVGIG (reference sequence). CDR3 residues: CAWSGGDRSQQPQHF. Written as DNA, the CDR3 is TGTGCCTGGAGTGGGGGAGACAGGTCTCAACAGCCCCAGCATTTT.

The J gene is TRBJ1-1, the V gene TRBV7-2, with D unresolved. V lost 1 base and J lost 4, with 13 bases in between. Germline lookup yields CDR1 SGHTA and CDR2 FQGNSA. This CDR3 spans 15 amino acids. CDR3 region: CASSLGTVGSTEAFF. The DNA of the CDR3 is TGTGCCAGCAGCTTAGGTACGGTGGGGAGCACTGAAGCTTTCTTT.